A selection of T cell receptor beta chains follows, all from one sample in a study of early T cells in non-severe SARS-CoV-2 infection. TCRdb ran MiXCR on the 5' RACE reads and lists one entry per CDR3 protein. The data contain about 110,000 distinct CDR3 sequences, around 12% of them singletons. The starting material was whole blood, obtained at baseline. The receptors were sampled from an adult who was a healthcare worker with PCR-confirmed SARS-CoV-2 infection or an uninfected control (not recorded which). Both conserved end residues are trimmed from each CDR3. The order of the fields is clone size, CDR3 length, V gene, CDR3 protein. The size field is filled for only some rows; it gives once, few, many or a size class.

clone size: NA; CDR3 length: 12; V gene: TRBV29-1; CDR3 protein: SVSTGGNGYGYT
clone size: few; CDR3 length: 12; V gene: TRBV27; CDR3 protein: ASSRREGGEKLF
clone size: few; CDR3 length: 11; V gene: TRBV29-1; CDR3 protein: SVDPVGVETQY
clone size: NA; CDR3 length: 13; V gene: TRBV18; CDR3 protein: ASSPEREGYNEQF
clone size: many; CDR3 length: 12; V gene: TRBV5-1; CDR3 protein: ASSAPGSNEKLF
clone size: NA; CDR3 length: 12; V gene: TRBV28; CDR3 protein: VSRKQTSENTIY
clone size: few; CDR3 length: 11; V gene: TRBV6-5; CDR3 protein: ASRAPAVRELF
clone size: few; CDR3 length: 14; V gene: TRBV7-3; CDR3 protein: ASSAQLRGSSYEQY
clone size: NA; CDR3 length: 11; V gene: TRBV20-1; CDR3 protein: SAAAGLGTEAF
clone size: few; CDR3 length: 11; V gene: TRBV7-8; CDR3 protein: ASSQSNTGELF
clone size: few; CDR3 length: 13; V gene: TRBV10-3; CDR3 protein: AISEQGTGNTEAF
clone size: NA; CDR3 length: 9; V gene: TRBV28; CDR3 protein: ASSVEGEQY
clone size: few; CDR3 length: 13; V gene: TRBV18; CDR3 protein: ASSPDRGLDTEAF
clone size: NA; CDR3 length: 11; V gene: TRBV7-2; CDR3 protein: ASSLGGVVPLH
clone size: many; CDR3 length: 13; V gene: TRBV4-2; CDR3 protein: ASSQDAVGGSGYT
clone size: NA; CDR3 length: 15; V gene: TRBV6-5; CDR3 protein: ASRTRTGSLAKNIQY
clone size: NA; CDR3 length: 8; V gene: TRBV2; CDR3 protein: ASIYTEAF
clone size: once; CDR3 length: 12; V gene: TRBV4-1; CDR3 protein: ASSRDPMNTEAF
clone size: few; CDR3 length: 14; V gene: TRBV10-2; CDR3 protein: ASRDNQAATDTEAF
clone size: few; CDR3 length: 14; V gene: TRBV20-1; CDR3 protein: SAHTGRDIDLYEQY